Shown below are 6 T cell receptor beta chains from a single sample sequenced in a study of cytomegalovirus exposure and HLA in healthy donors. The PCR employed 60 Vbeta primers together with 13 Jbeta primers. Assay used: immunoSEQ multiplex PCR; TCRdb lists only in-frame clones, some missing. The table lists 180,000 or so clones, almost 80% of them singletons, with over 12% in the top ten. The sample was PBMCs. These receptors were collected from a man in his forties or fifties in good health and CMV-seropositive.

The chain's CDR3 is CASSVQGDYGYTF. The CDR3 region has the DNA TGTGCCAGCAGCGTACAGGGTGACTATGGCTACACCTTC. The chain has TRBV2 and TRBJ1-2; D might be TRBD1 (6 bases). This CDR3 has 13 amino acids. Germline assignment: CDR1 SNHLY and CDR2 FYNNEI. Trimming shortened V by 6 bases and J by 3 bases, and 11 bases separated the two germline ends.

CDR3 amino acids: CASSPAGLLNTEAFF. As DNA, the CDR3 is TGTGCCAGCTCACCTGCCGGACTGCTCAACACTGAAGCTTTCTTT. The chain is built from TRBV18 and TRBJ1-1; the D is unclear. V gave up 3 bases and J gave up 2 bases, with 13 bases separating them. The CDR3 totals 15 residues. CDR1 and CDR2 from the germline V gene are KGHSH and LQKENI.

The rearrangement uses TRBV7-2 and TRBJ2-5, with TRBD1 matching over 9 bases. The CDR3 has 14 amino acids. CDR1 is SGHTA and CDR2 is FQGNSA in the germline V gene. With V trimmed by 6 bases and J by 4 bases, 6 bases remained unmatched. DNA for the CDR3: TGTGCCAGCAGTAGCGACAGGGGGATAGAGACCCAGTACTTC. Its protein is CASSSDRGIETQYF.

The chain combines TRBV7-2 with TRBJ2-1, with a possible D match to TRBD2 (7 bases). CDR1 is SGHTA and CDR2 is FQGNSA in the germline V gene. CDR3 length: 16 residues. Trimming took 3 bases from V and 3 from J, leaving 15 bases between them. CDR3 sequence: CASSLGGGALYNEQFF. The CDR3 DNA reads TGTGCCAGCAGCTTGGGTGGGGGGGCTCTCTACAATGAGCAGTTCTTC.

The CDR3 region has the DNA TGTGCCAGCAGCCAAGACAGAGGGCGCACAGATACGCAGTATTTT. It translates to CASSQDRGRTDTQYF. The chain combines TRBV4-2 with TRBJ2-3; TRBD2 is a possible D gene (5 bases). Per germline, CDR1 LGHNA and CDR2 YNFKEQ. Between the trimmed V and J ends, which lost 0 bases and 1 base, there was a span of 8 bases. The CDR3 has 15 residues.

The rearrangement uses TRBV18 and TRBJ1-4; 8 nucleotides align to TRBD1. With 3 bases clipped from V and 2 bases from J, the junction kept 5 bases outside the gene matches. Per germline, CDR1 KGHSH and CDR2 LQKENI. The CDR3 sequence is 16 residues long. CDR3 region: CASSPTGARTNEKLFF. CDR3 nucleotide sequence: TGTGCCAGCTCACCGACAGGGGCCCGGACTAATGAAAAACTGTTTTTT.